This T cell receptor beta chain stems from a study of T cells after yellow fever vaccination. UMIs and a universal primer site were added when TCR cDNA was made by 5'RACE template switching. TCRdb reprocessed the 5' RACE reads via MiXCR and lists one record per CDR3 protein. This table has some 400,000 distinct CDR3 sequences, roughly 6.2% appearing once. This clonotype was recorded at least ten times. Its antigen is as yet unknown. Germline assignment: CDR1 SGHTA and CDR2 FQGNSA. After removal of 4 bases from V and 7 bases from J, the junction contained 12 bases not matched to a gene. The CDR3 extends over 16 amino acids. General study points: Though weaker, the secondary response peaked faster, on day 5 versus 15.

The specimen was PBMCs, collected 5 days after the yellow fever booster vaccination. The receptor's source is a man aged 30 to 39 who received the YFV17D yellow fever vaccine. The rearrangement links TRBV7-2 to TRBJ2-2; 7 bases map to TRBD1. CDR3 residues: CASSWDSALGGGELFF. The CDR3 bases are TGTGCCAGCAGCTGGGACAGTGCCCTAGGGGGCGGGGAGCTGTTTTTT.